This paragraph covers one TCR beta chain sequence. This sample is drawn from a study of blood T cell repertoires in COVID-19. Method: immunoSEQ multiplex PCR; TCRdb's copy keeps in-frame clones and lacks some. The sample lists roughly 180,000 clones; over 75% were seen once. This CDR3 comprises 16 residues. CDR1 is SGHVS and CDR2 is FQNEAQ in the germline V gene. The V and J ends lost 6 bases and 7 bases, in that order; junction bases with no gene match: 11. The V gene is TRBV7-8, the J gene TRBJ1-4; 10 bases fit TRBD1. The sequence was obtained from a man aged 50 to 59 who had recovered from COVID-19. Sequencing used PBMCs or T cells enriched from blood (not recorded which). For the CDR3, the DNA is TGTGCCAGCAGTCCCTATGGGACAGGGGACACTGAAAAACTGTTTTTT. It specifies CASSPYGTGDTEKLFF.